This entry features one T cell receptor (beta chain) sequence. Trimming removed 5 bases from V and 6 bases from J; junction bases left unmatched: 6. Per the germline V gene, CDR1 is SGHRS and CDR2 is YFSETQ. The CDR3 length is 14 residues. The sample originates from a study of blood T cell repertoires in COVID-19. Across the study: There were acute and convalescent COVID-19 samples, and they came from the United States, Italy and Spain.

Authors' data handling: Reference gene primer amplification yielded estimated nucleated cell counts. TCRdb keeps only in-frame clones here, not all; method: immunoSEQ multiplex PCR. V, J and clone size derive from that table, while D and trimming were established from the DNA sequence. The data contain about 280,000 clones, around 87% of them singletons. The source material was peripheral blood. The receptor's source is a woman aged 25 to 45 who had recovered from COVID-19. The V gene is TRBV5-1, the J gene TRBJ2-1; TRBD2 aligns across 9 bases. The CDR3 loop reads CASRWSSGSNEQFF. The CDR3 DNA is TGCGCCAGCAGGTGGAGTAGCGGGAGCAATGAGCAGTTCTTC.